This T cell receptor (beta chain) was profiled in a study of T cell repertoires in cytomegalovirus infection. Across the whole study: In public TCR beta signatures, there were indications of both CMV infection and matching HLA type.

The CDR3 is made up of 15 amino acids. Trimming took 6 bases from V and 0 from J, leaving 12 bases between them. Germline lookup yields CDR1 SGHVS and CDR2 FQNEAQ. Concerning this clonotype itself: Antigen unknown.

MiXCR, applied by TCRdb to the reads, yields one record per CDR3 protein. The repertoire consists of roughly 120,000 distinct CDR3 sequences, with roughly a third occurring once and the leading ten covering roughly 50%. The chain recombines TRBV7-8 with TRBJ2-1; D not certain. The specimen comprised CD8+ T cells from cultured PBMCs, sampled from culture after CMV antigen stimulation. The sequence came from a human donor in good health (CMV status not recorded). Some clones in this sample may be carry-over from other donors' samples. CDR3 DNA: TGTGCCAGCAGTTCCCGCGTAAGCTCCTACAATGAGCAGTTCTTC. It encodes CASSSRVSSYNEQFF.